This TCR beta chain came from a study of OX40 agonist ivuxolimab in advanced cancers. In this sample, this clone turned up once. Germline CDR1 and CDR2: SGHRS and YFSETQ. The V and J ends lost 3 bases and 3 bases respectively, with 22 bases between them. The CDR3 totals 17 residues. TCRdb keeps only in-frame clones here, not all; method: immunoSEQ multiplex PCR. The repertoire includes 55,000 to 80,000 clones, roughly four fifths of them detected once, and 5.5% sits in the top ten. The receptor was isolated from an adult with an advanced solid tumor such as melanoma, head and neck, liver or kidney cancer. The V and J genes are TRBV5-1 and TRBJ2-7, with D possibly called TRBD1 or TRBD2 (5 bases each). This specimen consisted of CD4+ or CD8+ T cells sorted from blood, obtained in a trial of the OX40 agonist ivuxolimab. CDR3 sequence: CASSYTRGTQVRYEQYF. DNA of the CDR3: TGCGCCAGCAGCTATACAAGAGGGACCCAGGTACGCTACGAGCAGTACTTC.